One sample yielded the 19 T cell receptor beta chains listed below, sequenced in a study of blood T cells in healthy people across ages. With a J-beta primer mix and a sample-barcoded 5' primer, a second PCR ran about 7 to 12 cycles. TCRdb itself ran the 5' RACE reads through MiXCR, one entry per CDR3 protein. The profile shows under 2 million distinct CDR3 sequences, roughly a third of them singletons. Sample: blood. These receptors were obtained from a woman aged 25-40 years in good health.

A few counts support this clonotype. This chain uses TRBV11-3 with TRBJ2-1, with 12 bases lining up with TRBD2. CDR1 is SGHNT, CDR2 YENEEA, per germline. The length of the CDR3 is 18 residues. The junction had 9 bases not matched to a gene; V was cut back by 1 base and J by 5 bases. The DNA for the CDR3 is TGTGCCAGCAGCTTAGGACGGACTAGCGGGGTCCTGGACAATGAGCAGTTCTTC. Translating it yields CASSLGRTSGVLDNEQFF.

In its sample, this clonotype was seen a few times. The genes are TRBV5-1 and TRBJ2-1; 15 bases line up with TRBD2. The V segment lost 2 bases and the J segment 8 bases; nucleotides outside the gene matches: 5. The V gene's germline CDR1 is SGHRS and CDR2 YFSETQ. The CDR3 consists of 16 residues. For the CDR3, the DNA is TGCGCCAGCAGCTTATCCGGACTAGCGGGGGGGCATGAGCAGTTCTTC. Translation: CASSLSGLAGGHEQFF.

This clonotype was counted only a few times. The rearrangement joins TRBV20-1 to TRBJ1-6; D uncertain. This CDR3 has 13 residues. V shed 6 bases and J shed 7 bases, with 13 bases lying between them. CDR1 DFQATT and CDR2 SNEGSKA come from the germline V gene (reference sequence). In DNA, the CDR3 is TGCAGTGCCGCTATACCCCCAAATTCACCCCTCCACTTT. This gives the protein CSAAIPPNSPLHF.

The sample holds a few counts of this clonotype. The rearrangement uses TRBV11-1 and TRBJ2-3, with D possibly being TRBD1 or TRBD2 (6 bases each). Looked up from germline, CDR1 is SGHAT and CDR2 is FQDESV (reference sequence). This CDR3 has 15 amino acids. The V gene lost 7 bases and the J gene lost 5 bases, with 19 bases spanning the gap. CDR3 bases: TGTGCCAGCACCACGAACTGGGGGGCCAAAGATACGCAGTATTTT. This encodes CASTTNWGAKDTQYF.

The chain has TRBV27 and TRBJ1-2, with unresolved D. V dropped 0 bases and J dropped 2 bases, with 10 bases sitting between them. The CDR3 has 15 residues. The V gene's germline CDR1 is MNHEY and CDR2 SMNVEV (reference sequence). The CDR3 spells CASSLSGSPNYGYTF. CDR3 DNA: TGTGCCAGCAGTTTATCAGGGTCCCCCAACTATGGCTACACCTTC.

This clonotype has just a few counts. This chain uses TRBV7-9 with TRBJ2-1; 7 bases align to TRBD2. CDR3 size: 15 residues. The germline CDR1 and CDR2 sequences are SEHNR and FQNEAQ (reference sequence). V lost 4 bases and J lost 5; bases outside the gene matches: 8. The CDR3 sequence is CASSSLGTNNNEQFF. CDR3 coding DNA: TGTGCCAGCAGCTCCCTAGGGACTAACAACAATGAGCAGTTCTTC.

The chain recombines TRBV20-1 with TRBJ1-3, with D hard to call. The CDR3 spans 12 residues. Trimming took 1 base from V and 10 from J, leaving 11 bases between them. Germline-derived CDR1 and CDR2 are DFQATT and SNEGSKA (reference sequence). The DNA of the CDR3 is TGCAGTGCTAGAGGACACCTCCAGACCATATATTTT. It translates to CSARGHLQTIYF.

This chain links TRBV9 with TRBJ2-1; D not resolved. Between the trimmed V and J ends, which lost 5 bases and 2 bases, there was a span of 14 bases. Germline CDR1 and CDR2: SGDLS and YYNGEE. The CDR3 runs 15 residues. Written as DNA, the CDR3 is TGTGCCAGCAGTCCATCTCCCAGCGCCTACAATGAGCAGTTCTTC. It yields the protein CASSPSPSAYNEQFF.

This clonotype appeared a few times. The CDR3 reads CSVDKRESPGEQYF. The CDR3 DNA is TGCAGCGTTGATAAGCGGGAGTCCCCTGGGGAGCAGTACTTC. The rearrangement joins TRBV29-1 to TRBJ2-5; 8 nucleotides match TRBD2. V trimming: 3 bases; J trimming: 11 bases; junction bases outside the gene matches: 14. This CDR3 is built from 14 residues. Germline lookup yields CDR1 SQVTM and CDR2 ANQGSEA.

Notes on this clonotype: One junction end disagrees with the germline gene, perhaps due to a read error. The chain has TRBV6-2 or TRBV6-3 and TRBJ2-1; 10 bases agree with TRBD2. The CDR3 spans 19 residues. Germline V gene lookup returns CDR1 MNHEY and CDR2 SVGEGT. Here the CDR3 reads CDSSSISRQAGAGGFEQFF. The CDR3 DNA reads as TGTGACAGCAGTAGTATCTCCCGCCAGGCAGGAGCGGGGGGGTTTGAGCAGTTCTTC.

The rearrangement uses TRBV18 and TRBJ1-2, with D tentatively TRBD1 (6 bases). Trimming removed 4 bases from V and 9 bases from J, with 12 bases in between. Germline V gives CDR1 KGHSH, CDR2 LQKENI. CDR3 size: 12 residues. CDR3 coding DNA: TGTGCCAGCTCACAACCCAGGGACAGCTACACCTTC. The encoded protein is CASSQPRDSYTF.

This chain links TRBV12-3 or TRBV12-4 with TRBJ2-5; TRBD1 agrees at 7 bases. Trimming at V came to 2 bases and at J to 2 bases, leaving 11 bases not matched to a gene. This CDR3 has 17 amino acids. This chain's CDR3 is CASSLFPPGGVQETQYF. For the CDR3, the DNA is TGTGCCAGCAGTTTATTCCCGCCAGGGGGAGTTCAAGAGACCCAGTACTTC.

This clonotype was counted ten times or more. The CDR3 region has the DNA TGCAGCGTTATTAACTACGGCACCTACGAGCAGTACTTC. It specifies CSVINYGTYEQYF. The rearrangement joins TRBV29-1 to TRBJ2-7; D gene ambiguous. CDR1 SQVTM and CDR2 ANQGSEA come from the germline V gene. V shed 5 bases and J shed 2 bases, with 13 bases lying between them. The CDR3 spans 13 residues.

The chain employs TRBV20-1 and TRBJ2-2; TRBD2 matches at 9 bases. Unmatched junction bases numbered 3, after V lost 3 bases and J lost 4 bases. Germline V gives CDR1 DFQATT, CDR2 SNEGSKA (reference sequence). CDR3 size: 14 residues. CDR3 region: CSARGSGGTGELFF. The DNA for the CDR3 is TGCAGTGCTAGGGGTAGCGGGGGCACCGGGGAGCTGTTTTTT.

V is TRBV5-1 and J is TRBJ2-5; 10 bases align to TRBD2. V shed 4 bases and J 3 bases; nucleotides not matched to a gene: 12. Germline V gives CDR1 SGHRS, CDR2 YFSETQ. The CDR3 extends over 17 amino acids. The CDR3: CASSPPPGLAGEETQYF. CDR3 coding DNA: TGCGCCAGCAGCCCGCCCCCGGGGCTAGCGGGGGAAGAGACCCAGTACTTC.

This clonotype was recorded a few times. One base away lies a much larger clone, so this may be a sequencing read error. The chain recombines TRBV30 with TRBJ2-7; perhaps TRBD2 as D (6 bases). CDR1 and CDR2 from the germline V gene are GTSNPN and SVGIG (reference sequence). The CDR3 runs to 11 residues. The ends were cut back, 3 bases at V and 7 bases at J, with 10 bases in the middle. The CDR3 region has the DNA TGTGCCTGGAGGTGGGGGGAAGAGCAGTACTTC. It specifies CAWRWGEEQYF.

Points on this clonotype: This may be a read error: a much more frequent sequence differs by one nucleotide. The CDR3: CAIGETGQGAFGYTF. DNA for the CDR3: TGTGCCATCGGTGAGACCGGACAGGGGGCGTTTGGCTACACCTTC. The chain uses TRBV10-3 and TRBJ1-2, with 11 positions matching TRBD1. The CDR3 extends over 15 amino acids. Germline V gene sequence: CDR1 ENHRY, CDR2 SYGVKD.

This clonotype was seen many times. The chain combines TRBV4-1 with TRBJ2-5, with D tentatively TRBD2 (6 bases). Germline V gene lookup returns CDR1 MGHRA and CDR2 YSYEKL. Between the trimmed V and J ends, which lost 1 base and 5 bases, there was a span of 11 bases. This CDR3 region has 14 residues. The CDR3: CASSQGAGRETQYF. In nucleotides, the CDR3 is TGCGCCAGCAGCCAAGGCGCAGGGAGGGAGACCCAGTACTTC.

Of note for this clonotype: A much larger clone differs by one base, so this may be a read error. The chain recombines TRBV29-1 with TRBJ2-5; D gene ambiguous. Trimming shortened V by 6 bases and J by 5 bases, and 22 bases separated the two germline ends. CDR1 and CDR2 (germline): SQVTM, ANQGSEA. The CDR3 is made up of 15 amino acids. DNA of the CDR3: TGCAGCGTCCGTGGGAATGCATCTATGCAGGAGACCCAGTACTTC. Its protein product is CSVRGNASMQETQYF. Based on the CDR3 plus reference TRBV29-1 and TRBJ2-5, the full variable domain is SAVISQKPSRDICQRGTSLTIQCQVDSQVTMMFWYRQQPGQSLTLIATANQGSEATYESGFVIDKFPISRPNLTFSTLTVSNMSPEDSSIYLCSVRGNASMQETQYFGPGTRLLVL.